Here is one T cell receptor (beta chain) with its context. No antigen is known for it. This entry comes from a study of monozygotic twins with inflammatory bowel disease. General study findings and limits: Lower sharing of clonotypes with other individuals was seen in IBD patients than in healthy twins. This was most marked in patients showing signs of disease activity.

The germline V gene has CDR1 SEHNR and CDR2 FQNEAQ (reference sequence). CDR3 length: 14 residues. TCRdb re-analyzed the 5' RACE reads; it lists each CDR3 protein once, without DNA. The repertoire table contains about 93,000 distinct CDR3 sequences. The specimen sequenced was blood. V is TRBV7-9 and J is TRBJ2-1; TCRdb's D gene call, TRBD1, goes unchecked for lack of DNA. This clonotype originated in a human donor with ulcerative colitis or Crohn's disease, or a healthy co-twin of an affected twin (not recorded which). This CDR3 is CASRRSGERNEQFF.